Listed below are T cell receptor beta chains from one sample, sequenced in a study of T-cell memory formation after mild COVID-19. TCRdb independently ran MiXCR on the 5' RACE reads; one entry per CDR3 protein. The data contain roughly 50,000 distinct CDR3 sequences, 9% to 15% of them seen just once; the ten biggest clones take up 24%. Sequencing was carried out using PBMCs or a T cell subset sorted from them (not recorded which). These receptors originate from a young man who had mild COVID-19 (a few samples of this study predate the infection). Cell type and time point are not known. Each CDR3 is given with its conserved first and last residue. Each record gives: CDR3 protein, CDR3 DNA, J gene, clone size, V gene, D gene. D genes are given only for firm matches. Rows may omit the clone size; those that give it use once, few, many or a size class.

CDR3aa: CASSLTGTTEAFF
CDR3nt: TGTGCCAGCAGTTTAACAGGGACCACTGAAGCTTTCTTT
j_gene: TRBJ1-1
abundance: few
v_gene: TRBV12-3/TRBV12-4
d_gene: -

CDR3aa: CATSDFLSKGYQPQHF
CDR3nt: TGTGCCACCAGTGATTTTCTGAGTAAGGGGTATCAGCCCCAGCATTTT
j_gene: TRBJ1-5
abundance: -
v_gene: TRBV24-1
d_gene: -

CDR3aa: CASSQGVGSGDTQYF
CDR3nt: TGCGCCAGCAGCCAGGGGGTAGGGAGCGGCGATACGCAGTATTTT
j_gene: TRBJ2-3
abundance: many
v_gene: TRBV5-1
d_gene: TRBD1

CDR3aa: CASSSKQGWEETQYF
CDR3nt: TGTGCCAGCAGCTCGAAACAGGGGTGGGAAGAGACCCAGTACTTC
j_gene: TRBJ2-5
abundance: -
v_gene: TRBV7-9
d_gene: TRBD1

CDR3aa: CASSRTGDNEQFF
CDR3nt: TGTGCCAGCAGCCGGACAGGGGACAATGAGCAGTTCTTC
j_gene: TRBJ2-1
abundance: many
v_gene: TRBV7-3
d_gene: TRBD1

CDR3aa: CASSPPRGGWNTEAFF
CDR3nt: TGTGCCAGCAGCCCCCCCCGGGGTGGTTGGAACACTGAAGCTTTCTTT
j_gene: TRBJ1-1
abundance: -
v_gene: TRBV11-2
d_gene: -

CDR3aa: CASSQELEDDQYF
CDR3nt: TGTGCCAGCAGCCAAGAACTGGAGGACGACCAGTACTTC
j_gene: TRBJ2-4
abundance: few
v_gene: TRBV6-6
d_gene: -

CDR3aa: CASSQIPEITDTQYF
CDR3nt: TGCGCCAGCAGCCAAATACCGGAGATCACAGATACGCAGTATTTT
j_gene: TRBJ2-3
abundance: -
v_gene: TRBV4-3
d_gene: -

CDR3aa: CASSLAQDGQGGYGYTF
CDR3nt: TGTGCCAGCAGCTTAGCGCAGGACGGACAGGGGGGCTATGGCTACACCTTC
j_gene: TRBJ1-2
abundance: -
v_gene: TRBV7-6
d_gene: TRBD1

CDR3aa: CASRGKWGDTEAFF
CDR3nt: TGTGCCAGCAGAGGCAAATGGGGGGATACTGAAGCTTTCTTT
j_gene: TRBJ1-1
abundance: -
v_gene: TRBV2
d_gene: -

CDR3aa: CSAKTQGARHNEQFF
CDR3nt: TGCAGTGCTAAGACACAGGGGGCTCGACACAATGAGCAGTTCTTC
j_gene: TRBJ2-1
abundance: -
v_gene: TRBV20-1
d_gene: TRBD1

CDR3aa: CASSQVAPGQGLYEQYF
CDR3nt: TGCGCCAGCAGCCAAGTTGCCCCGGGACAGGGGTTATACGAGCAGTACTTC
j_gene: TRBJ2-7
abundance: many
v_gene: TRBV4-3
d_gene: TRBD1

CDR3aa: CAWSWDPRNYGYTF
CDR3nt: TGTGCCTGGAGTTGGGACCCGAGGAACTATGGCTACACCTTC
j_gene: TRBJ1-2
abundance: -
v_gene: TRBV30
d_gene: -

CDR3aa: CASTLGQAGGYTF
CDR3nt: TGTGCCAGCACTCTCGGACAGGCCGGTGGCTACACCTTC
j_gene: TRBJ1-2
abundance: -
v_gene: TRBV6-1
d_gene: TRBD1

CDR3aa: CSVEVWDRTGTDTQYF
CDR3nt: TGCAGCGTTGAAGTATGGGACAGGACAGGTACAGATACGCAGTATTTT
j_gene: TRBJ2-3
abundance: many
v_gene: TRBV29-1
d_gene: TRBD1

CDR3aa: CASSSGQGLAKNIQYF
CDR3nt: TGTGCCAGCAGTTCCGGACAGGGACTAGCCAAAAACATTCAGTACTTC
j_gene: TRBJ2-4
abundance: few
v_gene: TRBV6-5
d_gene: TRBD1

CDR3aa: CASSHLVRPGELFF
CDR3nt: TGTGCCAGCAGCCACCTTGTGAGGCCCGGGGAGCTGTTTTTT
j_gene: TRBJ2-2
abundance: few
v_gene: TRBV3-1
d_gene: -

CDR3aa: CASSHSRSGANVLTF
CDR3nt: TGTGCCAGCAGCCATAGCAGATCTGGGGCCAACGTCCTGACTTTC
j_gene: TRBJ2-6
abundance: -
v_gene: TRBV9
d_gene: -

CDR3aa: CSADRGPDNEQFF
CDR3nt: TGCAGTGCCGACCGGGGGCCGGACAATGAGCAGTTCTTC
j_gene: TRBJ2-1
abundance: -
v_gene: TRBV20-1
d_gene: -

CDR3aa: CASSFSGGSDTQYF
CDR3nt: TGCGCCAGCAGCTTTAGCGGGGGGTCGGATACGCAGTATTTT
j_gene: TRBJ2-3
abundance: -
v_gene: TRBV5-1
d_gene: TRBD2

CDR3aa: CASSLGTGGIGELFF
CDR3nt: TGCGCCAGCAGCTTGGGCACAGGGGGCATCGGGGAGCTGTTTTTT
j_gene: TRBJ2-2
abundance: many
v_gene: TRBV5-1
d_gene: TRBD1

CDR3aa: CASSLGGVIYGYTF
CDR3nt: TGTGCCAGCAGCTTAGGGGGGGTTATCTATGGCTACACCTTC
j_gene: TRBJ1-2
abundance: few
v_gene: TRBV7-9
d_gene: -

CDR3aa: CASSPSTHNEQFF
CDR3nt: TGTGCCAGCAGCCCCTCGACTCACAATGAGCAGTTCTTC
j_gene: TRBJ2-1
abundance: -
v_gene: TRBV6-5
d_gene: -

CDR3aa: CASASSGNTIYF
CDR3nt: TGTGCCAGCGCGAGCTCTGGAAACACCATATATTTT
j_gene: TRBJ1-3
abundance: -
v_gene: TRBV7-9
d_gene: -

CDR3aa: CATSGQGAPLHF
CDR3nt: TGTGCCACCAGTGGGCAGGGAGCACCCCTCCACTTT
j_gene: TRBJ1-6
abundance: -
v_gene: TRBV24-1
d_gene: -

CDR3aa: CASSLWTSGGLEQYF
CDR3nt: TGTGCCAGCAGCTTATGGACTAGCGGGGGGCTGGAGCAGTACTTC
j_gene: TRBJ2-7
abundance: few
v_gene: TRBV7-6
d_gene: TRBD2

CDR3aa: CASRETGGNTIYF
CDR3nt: TGTGCCAGCAGGGAAACAGGGGGAAACACCATATATTTT
j_gene: TRBJ1-3
abundance: -
v_gene: TRBV7-3
d_gene: -

CDR3aa: CASSPTGQNTGELFF
CDR3nt: TGTGCCAGCAGTCCAACCGGGCAGAACACCGGGGAGCTGTTTTTT
j_gene: TRBJ2-2
abundance: many
v_gene: TRBV2
d_gene: -

CDR3aa: CSASTGDQPQHF
CDR3nt: TGCAGTGCTAGCACAGGGGATCAGCCCCAGCATTTT
j_gene: TRBJ1-5
abundance: few
v_gene: TRBV20-1
d_gene: TRBD1

CDR3aa: CASSQQDLVANTGELFF
CDR3nt: TGCGCCAGCAGCCAGCAGGACTTGGTTGCGAACACCGGGGAGCTGTTTTTT
j_gene: TRBJ2-2
abundance: many
v_gene: TRBV4-1
d_gene: -

CDR3aa: CASSAGTASTDTQYF
CDR3nt: TGCGCCAGCAGCGCCGGGACCGCTAGCACAGATACGCAGTATTTT
j_gene: TRBJ2-3
abundance: many
v_gene: TRBV5-1
d_gene: -

CDR3aa: CASSLQQGGSPLHF
CDR3nt: TGCGCCAGCAGCTTGCAACAGGGAGGTTCACCCCTCCACTTT
j_gene: TRBJ1-6
abundance: -
v_gene: TRBV5-1
d_gene: -

CDR3aa: CASSLDGKETQYF
CDR3nt: TGTGCCAGCAGCCTAGACGGCAAAGAGACCCAGTACTTC
j_gene: TRBJ2-5
abundance: few
v_gene: TRBV5-4
d_gene: -